This T cell receptor beta chain was sequenced during a study of technical replicates of blood from a few donors. As regards this clone: The same CDR3 arises from other DNA sequences in this sample as well.

The method was immunoSEQ multiplex PCR; TCRdb's version includes in-frame clones alone and lacks a portion of them. The sample carries about 84,000 clones, 95% to 98% recorded once. The sequencing sample was made of T cells isolated from PBMCs. The receptor's source is a human donor in good health.

The CDR3 reads CASRQYNEQFF. The CDR3 nucleotides are TGTGCCAGCAGACAGTACAATGAGCAGTTCTTC. The chain combines TRBV6-6 with TRBJ2-1; no clear D gene. Per germline, CDR1 MNHNY and CDR2 SVGAGI (reference sequence). Trimming took 6 bases from V and 4 from J, leaving 4 bases between them. CDR3 length: 11 residues.